The rows below give T cell receptor beta chains drawn from one sample of a study of preoperative IRX-2 immunotherapy in early breast cancer. Libraries were prepared by immunoSEQ multiplex PCR; TCRdb keeps only in-frame clonotypes and omits some of them. The sample yields approximately 30,000 clones, under 90% seen once. This sample comprised tumor tissue, obtained after IRX-2 immunotherapy. The receptors were sampled from a human donor with breast cancer. CDR3s leave out the opening cysteine and the closing phenylalanine or tryptophan. The D gene is left open where the match is weak.

d_gene,j_gene,v_gene,CDR3aa
TRBD2,TRBJ2-1,TRBV4-1,ASSQTRLAGGDNEQF
NA,TRBJ1-2,TRBV30,AWSVRAGYT
NA,TRBJ2-2,TRBV23-1,ASSQLPNTGELF
NA,TRBJ2-5,TRBV15,ATSRGSGEETQY
TRBD1,TRBJ1-3,TRBV4-1,ASSQTGVGNTIY
TRBD2,TRBJ2-7,TRBV23-1,ASSLGGASGGAGEQY
TRBD1,TRBJ2-1,TRBV7-1,ASSLGLGDRGTNEQF
NA,TRBJ1-2,TRBV28,ASLPPGEMYGYT
NA,TRBJ1-1,TRBV6-8,ASLGGGTEAF
TRBD1,TRBJ2-1,TRBV19,ASSRYQGAAEQF
NA,TRBJ1-3,TRBV6-8,ASSLQPVSGNTIY
TRBD1,TRBJ1-4,TRBV19,ASSLRDRANEKLF
NA,TRBJ1-6,TRBV7-7,ASRLGSAVNSPLH
NA,TRBJ1-5,TRBV6-8,ASSYSYWANQPQH
NA,TRBJ1-4,TRBV11-3,ASSSTGPLNEKLF
NA,TRBJ1-1,TRBV7-2,ASSRDSYTEAF